This T cell receptor beta chain appears in the sequencing data of a study of Ad26.COV2.S vaccination and SARS-CoV-2 variants. The germline gives CDR1 SGDLS, CDR2 YYNGEE. CDR3 length equals 15 residues. V lost 5 bases to trimming and J lost 0 bases, with 9 bases between them. The repertoire was sequenced with immunoSEQ multiplex PCR; TCRdb's copy has only in-frame clones and lacks some. The sample consists of under 500,000 clones, roughly 90% of them appearing once. Treatment reported: over 15 received Ad26.COV2.S at low or high dose, single or two shots; several received placebo; per-sample allocation not given. Samples came from day 63 after the first vaccine or placebo injection.

The genes are TRBV9 and TRBJ2-6; the D is unclear. This clonotype was obtained from a person between 18 and 59 years old who received the Ad26.COV2.S COVID-19 vaccine or a placebo. Sample: peripheral blood, taken in a trial of Ad26.COV2.S vaccine versus placebo. The CDR3 coding sequence is TGTGCCAGCAGTCCGAAAAGCTCTGGGGCCAACGTCCTGACTTTC. Its protein is CASSPKSSGANVLTF.